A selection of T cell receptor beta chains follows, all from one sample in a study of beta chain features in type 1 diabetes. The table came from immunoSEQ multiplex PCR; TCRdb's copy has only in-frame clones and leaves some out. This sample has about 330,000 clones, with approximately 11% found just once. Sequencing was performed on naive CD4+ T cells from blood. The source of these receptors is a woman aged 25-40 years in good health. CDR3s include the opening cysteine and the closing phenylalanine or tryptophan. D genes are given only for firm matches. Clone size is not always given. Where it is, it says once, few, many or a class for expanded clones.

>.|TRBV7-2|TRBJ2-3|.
TGTGCCAGCAGCCCTGCGCCAGATACGCAGTATTTT
CASSPAPDTQYF
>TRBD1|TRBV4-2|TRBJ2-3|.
TGTGCCAGCAGCCAACGGGGACAGGGGGGAACAGATACGCAGTATTTT
CASSQRGQGGTDTQYF
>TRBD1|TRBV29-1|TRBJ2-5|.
TGCAGCGTTGAACTGCAGGGGGCATCCCCCCAAGAGACCCAGTACTTC
CSVELQGASPQETQYF
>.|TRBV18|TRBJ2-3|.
TGTGCCAGCTCACCACCCGCCCGGGCAGATACGCAGTATTTT
CASSPPARADTQYF
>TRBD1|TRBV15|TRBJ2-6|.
TGTGCCACCAGCAGGTACAGGGGCGCTGGGGCCAACGTCCTGACTTTC
CATSRYRGAGANVLTF
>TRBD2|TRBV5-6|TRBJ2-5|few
TGTGCCAGCAGCACCCAAGCGGGAGTAAGGGAGACCCAGTACTTC
CASSTQAGVRETQYF
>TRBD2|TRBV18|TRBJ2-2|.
TGTGCCAGCTCACCGAGGGACGGACTAGCGGGACCCGGGGAGCTGTTTTTT
CASSPRDGLAGPGELFF
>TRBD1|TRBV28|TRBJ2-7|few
TGTGCCAGCACCCTGGGAGGGACAGGGTCCAACGAGCAGTACTTC
CASTLGGTGSNEQYF
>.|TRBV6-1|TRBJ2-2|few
TGTGCCAGCAGTAGGCTAGCGAACACCGGGGAGCTGTTTTTT
CASSRLANTGELFF
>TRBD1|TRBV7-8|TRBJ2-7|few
TGTGCCAGCAGCTTAGTGCGCACAGGGGGCCACGAGCAGTACTTC
CASSLVRTGGHEQYF
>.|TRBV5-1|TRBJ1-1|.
TGCGCCAGCAGCTTGGCAACAGAATCCGAAGCTTTCTTT
CASSLATESEAFF
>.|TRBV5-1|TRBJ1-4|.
TGCGCCAGCAGCTTGCAGGGAAGGGCGAATGAAAAACTGTTTTTT
CASSLQGRANEKLFF
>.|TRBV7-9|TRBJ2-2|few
TGTGCCAGCAGCTTAGGAGGTGGCGGGGCATTGAACACCGGGGAGCTGTTTTTT
CASSLGGGGALNTGELFF
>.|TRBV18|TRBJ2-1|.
TGTGCCAGCTCACCCTTGGGTCGGGGAGGCTCCTACAATGAGCAGTTCTTC
CASSPLGRGGSYNEQFF
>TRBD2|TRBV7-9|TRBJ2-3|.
TGTGCCAGCAGCCTCAGCGGGAGTTCAGATACGCAGTATTTT
CASSLSGSSDTQYF
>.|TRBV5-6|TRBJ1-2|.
TGTGCCAGCAGCTTAGACACAAACCCTCCTGGCTACACCTTC
CASSLDTNPPGYTF
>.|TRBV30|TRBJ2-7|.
TGTGCCTGGAGTATATGGGCTACTTTATCGGATTCCTACGAGCAGTACTTC
CAWSIWATLSDSYEQYF
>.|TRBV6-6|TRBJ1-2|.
TGTGCCAGCAGTTCGGTAGGGGCCTCACCTTATGGCTACACCTTC
CASSSVGASPYGYTF
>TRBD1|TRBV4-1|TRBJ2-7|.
TGCGCCAGCAGCCCAGCGAGGACAGGGGGAGCCTACGAGCAGTACTTC
CASSPARTGGAYEQYF
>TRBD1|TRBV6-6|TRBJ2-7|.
TGTGCCAGCAGCCTACCGGGACAGGCCGCCCACGAGCAGTACTTC
CASSLPGQAAHEQYF
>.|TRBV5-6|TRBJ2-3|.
TGTGCCAGCAGCTGGGACTTCACAGATACGCAGTATTTT
CASSWDFTDTQYF
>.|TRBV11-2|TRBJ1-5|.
TGTGCCAGCAGCTTTACAGGGAAAAATCAGCCCCAGCATTTT
CASSFTGKNQPQHF
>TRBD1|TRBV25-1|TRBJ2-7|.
TGTGCCAGCAGTGGGGGTCCGACAGGGACCTACGAGCAGTACTTC
CASSGGPTGTYEQYF
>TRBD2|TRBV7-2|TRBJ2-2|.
TGTGCCAGCAGCCACAGCGGGGGTAGTAACACCGGGGAGCTGTTTTTT
CASSHSGGSNTGELFF
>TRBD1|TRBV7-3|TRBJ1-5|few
TGTGCCAGCAGCGGGAAACGGGACAGGGGGCGCAGCAATCAGCCCCAGCATTTT
CASSGKRDRGRSNQPQHF
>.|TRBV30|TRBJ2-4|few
TGTGCCTGGAGGCCAGCGCTAGCCAAAAACATTCAGTACTTC
CAWRPALAKNIQYF
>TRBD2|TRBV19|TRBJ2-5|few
TGTGCCAGTAGGATGGACGGACTAGCGGGAGTTGAGACCCAGTACTTC
CASRMDGLAGVETQYF